The rows below give T cell receptor beta chains drawn from one sample of a study of regulatory and conventional T cells in RAG deficiency. This table comes from immunoSEQ multiplex PCR, and its TCRdb copy is limited to in-frame clones, with some not included. This table holds more than 5,000 clones, around 93% found once. The source material was CD8+ T cells sorted from blood. These receptors were taken from a human donor with RAG deficiency presenting as severe combined immunodeficiency. The CDR3 runs from the conserved cysteine through the conserved F or W. D genes are given only for firm matches. Not every row has a clone size; where given, it reads once, few, many or a size class.

CDR3 DNA: TGTGCCAGCAGTTTATATGGGGGAGATACGCAGTATTTT
CDR3 protein: CASSLYGGDTQYF
J gene: TRBJ2-3
D gene: -
V gene: TRBV27
clone size: -

CDR3 DNA: TGTGCCAGCAGCCGAGCGCGGGGCTACTACGAGCAGTACTTC
CDR3 protein: CASSRARGYYEQYF
J gene: TRBJ2-7
D gene: -
V gene: TRBV4-2
clone size: few

CDR3 DNA: TGTGCCACCAGCAGTATAGGGGTCTACGAGCAGTACTTC
CDR3 protein: CATSSIGVYEQYF
J gene: TRBJ2-7
D gene: -
V gene: TRBV15
clone size: once

CDR3 DNA: TGCGCCAGCAGTCGGACGTGGCCCCCCTACGAGCAGTACTTC
CDR3 protein: CASSRTWPPYEQYF
J gene: TRBJ2-7
D gene: -
V gene: TRBV10-1
clone size: -

CDR3 DNA: TGTGCCAGCAGAGGACAGGGGGGTTCCCATGAGCAGTTCTTC
CDR3 protein: CASRGQGGSHEQFF
J gene: TRBJ2-1
D gene: TRBD1
V gene: TRBV9
clone size: once

CDR3 DNA: TGTGCCAGCAGCCGACCCTTTGGGACAGGAAATCACGAGCAGTACTTC
CDR3 protein: CASSRPFGTGNHEQYF
J gene: TRBJ2-7
D gene: TRBD1
V gene: TRBV7-9
clone size: -

CDR3 DNA: TGTGCCATCAGTTCCAACACAGATACGCAGTATTTT
CDR3 protein: CAISSNTDTQYF
J gene: TRBJ2-3
D gene: -
V gene: TRBV10-3
clone size: once

CDR3 DNA: TGTGCCAGTAGTATGGGCGACAGGGTAATCTATGGCTACACCTTC
CDR3 protein: CASSMGDRVIYGYTF
J gene: TRBJ1-2
D gene: TRBD1
V gene: TRBV19
clone size: -

CDR3 DNA: TGTGCCAGCAAGTACAGGGGGCGGAACACAGATACGCAGTATTTT
CDR3 protein: CASKYRGRNTDTQYF
J gene: TRBJ2-3
D gene: TRBD1
V gene: TRBV27
clone size: -

CDR3 DNA: TGTGCCAGCAGTTTATACAACACCGGGGAGCTGTTTTTT
CDR3 protein: CASSLYNTGELFF
J gene: TRBJ2-2
D gene: -
V gene: TRBV27
clone size: few

CDR3 DNA: TGTGCCAGCAGCGATACAGGGGCAGAGACCCAGTACTTC
CDR3 protein: CASSDTGAETQYF
J gene: TRBJ2-5
D gene: TRBD1
V gene: TRBV9
clone size: -

CDR3 DNA: TGCGCCAGCAGCCAAGAAAGGCCCACAGATACGCAGTATTTT
CDR3 protein: CASSQERPTDTQYF
J gene: TRBJ2-3
D gene: -
V gene: TRBV4-1
clone size: -

CDR3 DNA: TGTGCCAGCAGTTACGCGGAGGAGCAGTTCTTC
CDR3 protein: CASSYAEEQFF
J gene: TRBJ2-1
D gene: -
V gene: TRBV6-6
clone size: -

CDR3 DNA: TGTGCCAGCAGCCAGTCAGGGGGAGGGTACGAGCAGTACTTC
CDR3 protein: CASSQSGGGYEQYF
J gene: TRBJ2-7
D gene: -
V gene: TRBV4-2
clone size: -

CDR3 DNA: TGTGCCTCCTGGGGAAGAACAGATACGCAGTATTTT
CDR3 protein: CASWGRTDTQYF
J gene: TRBJ2-3
D gene: -
V gene: TRBV28
clone size: -

CDR3 DNA: TGTGCCATCAGTGAGGACTACAATGAGCAGTTCTTC
CDR3 protein: CAISEDYNEQFF
J gene: TRBJ2-1
D gene: -
V gene: TRBV10-3
clone size: -

CDR3 DNA: TGTGCCAGCAGTGAATGGGGCGGGACTGGGGCCAACGTCCTGACTTTC
CDR3 protein: CASSEWGGTGANVLTF
J gene: TRBJ2-6
D gene: -
V gene: TRBV25-1
clone size: -

CDR3 DNA: TGTGCCAGCAGCTTGTCAGGCGACAGCTCCTACGAGCAGTACTTC
CDR3 protein: CASSLSGDSSYEQYF
J gene: TRBJ2-7
D gene: -
V gene: TRBV11-3
clone size: -

CDR3 DNA: TGTGCCAGCAGCGGGACAGGGGCCTATGGCTACACCTTC
CDR3 protein: CASSGTGAYGYTF
J gene: TRBJ1-2
D gene: TRBD1
V gene: TRBV9
clone size: -

CDR3 DNA: TGTGCCAGCAGTTTACAGGGAAATGAGCAGTTCTTC
CDR3 protein: CASSLQGNEQFF
J gene: TRBJ2-1
D gene: -
V gene: TRBV28
clone size: once

CDR3 DNA: TGTGCCAGCAGCTCACGGGGGGCAGCCTATGGCTACACCTTC
CDR3 protein: CASSSRGAAYGYTF
J gene: TRBJ1-2
D gene: -
V gene: TRBV9
clone size: few

CDR3 DNA: TGTGCCACCAGCACAAGTCCAGGGGACACAGATACGCAGTATTTT
CDR3 protein: CATSTSPGDTDTQYF
J gene: TRBJ2-3
D gene: -
V gene: TRBV15
clone size: -

CDR3 DNA: TGCGCCAGCAGCCCTGGATGGCGGACCGGGGAGCTGTTTTTT
CDR3 protein: CASSPGWRTGELFF
J gene: TRBJ2-2
D gene: -
V gene: TRBV4-3
clone size: -

CDR3 DNA: TGCAGTGCTAAGGGAAATGAGCAGTTCTTC
CDR3 protein: CSAKGNEQFF
J gene: TRBJ2-1
D gene: -
V gene: TRBV20-1
clone size: once

CDR3 DNA: TGTGCCAGTAGTATCCAGAGCTCCTACGAGCAGTACTTC
CDR3 protein: CASSIQSSYEQYF
J gene: TRBJ2-7
D gene: -
V gene: TRBV19
clone size: -

CDR3 DNA: TGTGCCAGCAGTGGTGACAGGGGCTTAGACGAGCAGTACTTC
CDR3 protein: CASSGDRGLDEQYF
J gene: TRBJ2-7
D gene: TRBD1
V gene: TRBV2
clone size: -

CDR3 DNA: TGTGCCAGCAGTGACTCGGACAGGGGAGATGAGCAGTTCTTC
CDR3 protein: CASSDSDRGDEQFF
J gene: TRBJ2-1
D gene: TRBD1
V gene: TRBV2
clone size: -

CDR3 DNA: TGTGCCAGCAGTGACAGGGGGCTAGCCAAAAACATTCAGTACTTC
CDR3 protein: CASSDRGLAKNIQYF
J gene: TRBJ2-4
D gene: TRBD1
V gene: TRBV2
clone size: -

CDR3 DNA: TGCGCCAGCAGCCCGGGACAGACCTACACTGAAGCTTTCTTT
CDR3 protein: CASSPGQTYTEAFF
J gene: TRBJ1-1
D gene: TRBD1
V gene: TRBV4-3
clone size: -

CDR3 DNA: TGCGCCAGCAGCCAAGGTACAGACTGGGCTTACAATGAGCAGTTCTTC
CDR3 protein: CASSQGTDWAYNEQFF
J gene: TRBJ2-1
D gene: -
V gene: TRBV4-3
clone size: -

CDR3 DNA: TGCAGCGTTGGGGGGGCTTGGGAGACCCAGTACTTC
CDR3 protein: CSVGGAWETQYF
J gene: TRBJ2-5
D gene: -
V gene: TRBV29-1
clone size: -

CDR3 DNA: TGTGCCAGCAGCTGGACAGATACGCAGTATTTT
CDR3 protein: CASSWTDTQYF
J gene: TRBJ2-3
D gene: -
V gene: TRBV7-2
clone size: once

CDR3 DNA: TGTGCCAGCAGCCAGGGGGCGCGCAGGCCCCAGCATTTT
CDR3 protein: CASSQGARRPQHF
J gene: TRBJ1-5
D gene: TRBD1
V gene: TRBV7-2
clone size: -

CDR3 DNA: TGTGCCACCAGCACAGGGGCGGGACACAATGAGCAGTTCTTC
CDR3 protein: CATSTGAGHNEQFF
J gene: TRBJ2-1
D gene: -
V gene: TRBV15
clone size: -

CDR3 DNA: TGTGCCAGCACGGGGCTGGACACTGAAGCTTTCTTT
CDR3 protein: CASTGLDTEAFF
J gene: TRBJ1-1
D gene: -
V gene: TRBV7-9
clone size: -